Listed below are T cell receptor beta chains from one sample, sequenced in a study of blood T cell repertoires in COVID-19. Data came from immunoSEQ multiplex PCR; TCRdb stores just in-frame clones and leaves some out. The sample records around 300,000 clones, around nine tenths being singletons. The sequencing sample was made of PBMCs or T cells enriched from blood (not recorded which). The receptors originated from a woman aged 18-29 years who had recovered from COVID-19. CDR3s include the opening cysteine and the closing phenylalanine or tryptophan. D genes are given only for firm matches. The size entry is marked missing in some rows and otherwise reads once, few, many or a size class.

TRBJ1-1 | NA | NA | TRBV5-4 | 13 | TGTGCCTGCCGTGGGGCAGGGCACACTGAAGCTTTCTTT | CACRGAGHTEAFF
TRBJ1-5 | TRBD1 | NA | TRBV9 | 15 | TGTGCCAGCAGCAGAACAGGGGTTAGCAATCAGCCCCAGCATTTT | CASSRTGVSNQPQHF
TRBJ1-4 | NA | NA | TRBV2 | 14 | TGTGCCAGCAGCCGTGACAGAAGTAATGAAAAACTGTTTTTT | CASSRDRSNEKLFF
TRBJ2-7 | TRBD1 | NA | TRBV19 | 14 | TGTGCCAGTAGTATGGGACAGGGCCCCCTGAGGCAGTACTTC | CASSMGQGPLRQYF
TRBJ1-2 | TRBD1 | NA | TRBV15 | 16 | TGTGCCACCAGCCGGGACAGGGGCCGCGGACAGGGACGCTACACCTTC | CATSRDRGRGQGRYTF
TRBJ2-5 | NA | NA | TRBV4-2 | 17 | TGTGCCAGCAGCCAAGATCATACGCTGGACACCACCTTCGACCAGTACTTC | CASSQDHTLDTTFDQYF
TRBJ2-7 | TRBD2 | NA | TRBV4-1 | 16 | TGCGCCAGCAGCAACTTAAAGCGGGAGTCTATCTACGAGCAGTACTTC | CASSNLKRESIYEQYF
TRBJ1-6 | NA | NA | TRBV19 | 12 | TGTGCCAGCAGTAGGAGCAATTCACCCCTCCACTTT | CASSRSNSPLHF
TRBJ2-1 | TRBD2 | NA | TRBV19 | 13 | TGTGCCACCAGACTAGCGGGAGGCCCTGAGCAGTTCTTC | CATRLAGGPEQFF
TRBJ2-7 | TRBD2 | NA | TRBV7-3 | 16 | TGTGCCAGCAGCCCCACCCCACTAAGCGGGAGATTCGAGCAGTACTTC | CASSPTPLSGRFEQYF
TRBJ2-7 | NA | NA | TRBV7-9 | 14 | TGTGCCAGCAGCCCCTTAGGGGGACCCTACGAGCAGTACTTC | CASSPLGGPYEQYF
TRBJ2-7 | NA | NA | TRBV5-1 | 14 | TGCGCCAGCAGCTTTGACGGGACAACCTACGAGCAGTACTTC | CASSFDGTTYEQYF
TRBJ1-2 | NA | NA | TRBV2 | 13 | TGTGCCAGCAGGGCATTGACAAGGCATGGCTACACCTTC | CASRALTRHGYTF
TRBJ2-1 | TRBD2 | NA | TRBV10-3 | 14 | TGTGCCACCCTGAAAGCGGGGGGAAATGGGGTGCAGTTCTTC | CATLKAGGNGVQFF
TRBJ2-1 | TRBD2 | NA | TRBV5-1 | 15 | TGCGCCAGCAGCACAACTAGCGGGAGGGGAAATGAGCAGTTCTTC | CASSTTSGRGNEQFF
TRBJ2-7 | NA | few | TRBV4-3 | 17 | TGCGCCAGCAGCCAAGATCGGGCCGTACAGGCTAAGAGCGAGCAGTACTTC | CASSQDRAVQAKSEQYF
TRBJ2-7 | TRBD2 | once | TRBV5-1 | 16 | TGCGCCAGCAGTGGGTCCGGGGCTAGCGGACTTTACGAGCAGTACTTC | CASSGSGASGLYEQYF
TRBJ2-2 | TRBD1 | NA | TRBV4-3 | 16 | TGCGCCAGCAGCCAAGCCTTGGACAGGGGGGTCAGGGAGCTGTTTTTT | CASSQALDRGVRELFF
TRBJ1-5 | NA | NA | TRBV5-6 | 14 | TGTGCCAGCAGCTGGCGGGCTCGGGGTCAGCCCCAGCATTTT | CASSWRARGQPQHF
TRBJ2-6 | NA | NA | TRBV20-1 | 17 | TGCAGTGCTAGTTCTGGACAGGAGGGCACTGGGGCCAACGTCCTGACTTTC | CSASSGQEGTGANVLTF
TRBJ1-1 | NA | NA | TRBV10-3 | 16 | TGTGCCATCACCCGGTCAGCCGGTTTAGCGAACACTGAAGCTTTCTTT | CAITRSAGLANTEAFF
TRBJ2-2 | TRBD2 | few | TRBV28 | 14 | TGTGCCATCCGAGCGGGGTCGGTGTCCGGGGAGCTGTTTTTT | CAIRAGSVSGELFF
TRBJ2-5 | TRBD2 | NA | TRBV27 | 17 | TGTGCCAGCAGTTTAGGGACTAGCGGGAGGGCCGAAGAGACCCAGTACTTC | CASSLGTSGRAEETQYF
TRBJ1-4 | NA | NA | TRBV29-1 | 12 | TGCAGCGCGACCGTAGATAATGAAAAACTGTTTTTT | CSATVDNEKLFF
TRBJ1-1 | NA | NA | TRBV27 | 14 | TGTGCCAGCAGTTTAAACAGGGTTGACACTGAAGCTTTCTTT | CASSLNRVDTEAFF
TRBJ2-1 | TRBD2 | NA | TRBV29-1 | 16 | TGCAGCGTGGACCCTAGCGGGTGGAGCTCCTACAATGAGCAGTTCTTC | CSVDPSGWSSYNEQFF
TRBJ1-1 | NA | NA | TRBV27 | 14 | TGTGCCAGCAGTTTTCTAGGGGGGAACACTGAAGCTTTCTTT | CASSFLGGNTEAFF
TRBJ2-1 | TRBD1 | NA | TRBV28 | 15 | TGTGCCAGCAGCCCCGGGACAGGGGTCTACAATGAGCAGTTCTTC | CASSPGTGVYNEQFF
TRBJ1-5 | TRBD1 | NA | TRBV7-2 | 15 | TGTGCCAGCAGCTTCGCCGGGACAGGGCGCCAGCCCCAGCATTTT | CASSFAGTGRQPQHF
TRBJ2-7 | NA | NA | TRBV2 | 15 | TGTGCCAGCAGTCCTGGGACTGTCTTCCTCTACGAGCAGTACTTC | CASSPGTVFLYEQYF
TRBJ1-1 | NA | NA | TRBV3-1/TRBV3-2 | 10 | TGTGCCAGCAGCCAGAAGACAGGCCCCTTT | CASSQKTGPF
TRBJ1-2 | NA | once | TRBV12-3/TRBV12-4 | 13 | TGTGCCAGCAGTTTAGCACCAGGTTGGGGCTACACCTTC | CASSLAPGWGYTF
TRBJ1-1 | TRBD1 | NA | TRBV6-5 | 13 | TGTGCCAGCAGTACCGACAGGGCTACTGAAGCTTTCTTT | CASSTDRATEAFF
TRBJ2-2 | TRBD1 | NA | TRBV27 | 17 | TGTGCCAGCAAATACCGGGACAGTTCAGAACGAACCGGGGAGCTGTTTTTT | CASKYRDSSERTGELFF
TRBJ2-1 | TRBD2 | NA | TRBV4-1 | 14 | TGCGCCAGCAGCCGACTAGCGTCCGGAAATGAGCAGTTCTTC | CASSRLASGNEQFF
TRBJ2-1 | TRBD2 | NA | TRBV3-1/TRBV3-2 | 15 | TGTGCCAGCAGCCAAGGCCTAGCGGTTTACAATGAGCAGTTCTTC | CASSQGLAVYNEQFF
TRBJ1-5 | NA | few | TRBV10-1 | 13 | TGCGCCAGCGGTAATGGACAGAATCAGCCCCAGCATTTT | CASGNGQNQPQHF
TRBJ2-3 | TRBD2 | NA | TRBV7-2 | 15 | TGTGCCAGCAGCTCCCCGGCGGGAGGCGTAGATACGCAGTATTTT | CASSSPAGGVDTQYF
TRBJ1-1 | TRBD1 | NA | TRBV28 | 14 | TGTGCCAGCAGTCCGGGGACAGGGGGCTCTGAAGCTTTCTTT | CASSPGTGGSEAFF
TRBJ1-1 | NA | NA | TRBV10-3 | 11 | TGTGCCACATGGGGCCGGACTGAAGCTTTCTTT | CATWGRTEAFF
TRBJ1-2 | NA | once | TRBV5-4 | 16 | TGTGCCAGCAGGAGTGGGCTGGGGCAGGGATTCTATGGCTACACCTTC | CASRSGLGQGFYGYTF
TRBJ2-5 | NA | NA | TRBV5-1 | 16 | TGCGCCAGCAGCTTGGGGCTCACAGGGTACCAAGAGACCCAGTACTTC | CASSLGLTGYQETQYF
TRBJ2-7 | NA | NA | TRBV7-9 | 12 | TGTGCCAGCAGCTTTCCGAGTCGGGAGCAGTACTTC | CASSFPSREQYF
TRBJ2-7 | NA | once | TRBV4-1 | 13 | TGCGCCAGCAGCCCCGGACAATCCTACGAGCAGTACTTC | CASSPGQSYEQYF
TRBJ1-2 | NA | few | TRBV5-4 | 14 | TGTGCCAGCAGCCCTGGCACGGGTGTTTATGGCTACACCTTC | CASSPGTGVYGYTF